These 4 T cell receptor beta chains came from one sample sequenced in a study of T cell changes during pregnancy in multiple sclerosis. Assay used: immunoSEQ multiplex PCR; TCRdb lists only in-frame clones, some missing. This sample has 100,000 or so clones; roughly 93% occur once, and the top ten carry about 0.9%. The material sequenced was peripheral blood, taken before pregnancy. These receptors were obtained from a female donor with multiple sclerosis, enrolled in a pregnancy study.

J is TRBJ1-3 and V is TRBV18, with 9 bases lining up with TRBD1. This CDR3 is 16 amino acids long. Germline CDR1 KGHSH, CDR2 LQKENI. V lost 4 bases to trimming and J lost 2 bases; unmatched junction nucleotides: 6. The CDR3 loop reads CASSLRTGVTGNTIYF. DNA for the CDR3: TGTGCCAGCTCACTGCGGACAGGGGTAACTGGAAACACCATATATTTT.

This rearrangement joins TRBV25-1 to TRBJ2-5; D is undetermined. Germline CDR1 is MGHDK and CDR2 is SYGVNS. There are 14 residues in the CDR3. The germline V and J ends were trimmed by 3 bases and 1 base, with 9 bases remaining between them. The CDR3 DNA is TGTGCCAGCAGTGACCCACGGGTCCAAGAGACCCAGTACTTC. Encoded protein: CASSDPRVQETQYF. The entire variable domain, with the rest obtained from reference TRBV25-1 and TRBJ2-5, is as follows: EADIYQTPRYLVIGTGKKITLECSQTMGHDKMYWYQQDPGMELHLIHYSYGVNSTEKGDLSSESTVSRIRTEHFPLTLESARPSHTSQYLCASSDPRVQETQYFGPGTRLLVL.

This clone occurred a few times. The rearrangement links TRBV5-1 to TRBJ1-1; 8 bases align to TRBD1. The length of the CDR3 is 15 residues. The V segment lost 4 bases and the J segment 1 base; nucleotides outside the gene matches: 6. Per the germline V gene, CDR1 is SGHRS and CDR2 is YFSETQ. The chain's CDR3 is CASSPTDRGNTEAFF. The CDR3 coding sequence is TGCGCCAGCAGCCCTACTGACAGGGGGAACACTGAAGCTTTCTTT.

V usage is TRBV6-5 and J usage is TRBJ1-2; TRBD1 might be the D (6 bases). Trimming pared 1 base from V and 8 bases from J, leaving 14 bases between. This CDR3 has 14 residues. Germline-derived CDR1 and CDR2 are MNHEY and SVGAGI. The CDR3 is CASSYFQGMGGYTF. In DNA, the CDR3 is TGTGCCAGCAGTTACTTCCAGGGGATGGGCGGCTACACCTTC.